The present T cell receptor beta chain was sequenced within a study of CD8 T cells in ankylosing spondylitis. On this clonotype itself: What it binds is unknown.

TCRdb recomputed calls from the 5' RACE reads with MiXCR, one row per CDR3 protein. The sample holds about 360,000 distinct CDR3 sequences, 20% to 25% seen once. Study-wide points: Reports say disease-linked clones showed up significantly more in matched ankylosing spondylitis synovial fluid.

Between the trimmed V and J ends, which lost 4 bases and 5 bases, there was a span of 26 bases. The CDR3 consists of 18 residues. Germline V lookup: CDR1 SGHNT, CDR2 YYREEE (reference sequence). The specimen sequenced was blood, either unsorted or a sorted T cell fraction (not recorded which). This chain joins TRBV5-4 and TRBJ2-3; D call uncertain. The sequence was collected from a male donor with ankylosing spondylitis or in good health (not recorded which). Written as DNA, the CDR3 is TGTGCCAGCAGCGTGGTAGGTGGTCCTCAACGTGCCCAAGATACGCAGTATTTT. Translated, it gives CASSVVGGPQRAQDTQYF.